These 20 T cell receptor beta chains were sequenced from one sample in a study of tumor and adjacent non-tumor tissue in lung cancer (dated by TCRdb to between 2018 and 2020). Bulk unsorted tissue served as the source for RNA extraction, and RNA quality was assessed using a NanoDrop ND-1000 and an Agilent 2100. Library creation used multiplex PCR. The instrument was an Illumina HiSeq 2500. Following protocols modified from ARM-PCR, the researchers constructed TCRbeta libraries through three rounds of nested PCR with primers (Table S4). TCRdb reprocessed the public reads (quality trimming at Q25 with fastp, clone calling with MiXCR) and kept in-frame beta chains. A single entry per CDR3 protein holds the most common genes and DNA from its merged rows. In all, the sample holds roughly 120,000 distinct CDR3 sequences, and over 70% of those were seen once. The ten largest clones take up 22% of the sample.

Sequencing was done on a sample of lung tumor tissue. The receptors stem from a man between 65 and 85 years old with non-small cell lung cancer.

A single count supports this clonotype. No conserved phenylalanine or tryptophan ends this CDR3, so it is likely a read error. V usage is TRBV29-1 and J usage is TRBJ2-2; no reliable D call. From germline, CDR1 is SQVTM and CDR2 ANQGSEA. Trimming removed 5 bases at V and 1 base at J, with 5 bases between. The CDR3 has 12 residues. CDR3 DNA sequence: TGCAGCGTTTTGGGGAACACCGGGGAGCTGTTTTAT. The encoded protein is CSVLGNTGELFY.

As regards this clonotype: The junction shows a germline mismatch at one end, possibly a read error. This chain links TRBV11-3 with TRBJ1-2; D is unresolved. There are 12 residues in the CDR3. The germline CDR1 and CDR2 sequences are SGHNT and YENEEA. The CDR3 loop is CASSPGAYGHNF. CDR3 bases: TGCGCCAGCAGCCCGGGTGCCTATGGCCACAACTTC.

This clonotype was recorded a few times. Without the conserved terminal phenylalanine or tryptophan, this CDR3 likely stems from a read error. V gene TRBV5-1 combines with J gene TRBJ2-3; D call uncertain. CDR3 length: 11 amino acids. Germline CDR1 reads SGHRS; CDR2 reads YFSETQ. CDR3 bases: TGTGCCAGTGCTGAAGGGGATACGCAGTATCTT. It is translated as CASAEGDTQYL.

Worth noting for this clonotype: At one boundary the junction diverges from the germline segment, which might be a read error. CDR3 sequence reads: CASGQGTSGRAEIQYF. Written as DNA, the CDR3 is TGTGCCAGCGGCCAAGGGACTAGTGGGAGGGCGGAGATCCAGTACTTC. This chain joins TRBV4-2 and TRBJ2-5; 8 bases are shared with TRBD2. The CDR3 sequence is 16 residues long. Germline-derived CDR1 and CDR2 are LGHNA and YNFKEQ.

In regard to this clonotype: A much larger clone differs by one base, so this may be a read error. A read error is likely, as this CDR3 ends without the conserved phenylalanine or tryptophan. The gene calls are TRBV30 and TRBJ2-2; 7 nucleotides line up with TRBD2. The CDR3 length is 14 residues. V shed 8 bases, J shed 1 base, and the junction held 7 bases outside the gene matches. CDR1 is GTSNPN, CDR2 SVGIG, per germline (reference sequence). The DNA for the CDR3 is TGTGCCGCCGCCGGGACTAAGAACACCGGGGAGCTGTTTTAT. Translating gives CAAAGTKNTGELFY.

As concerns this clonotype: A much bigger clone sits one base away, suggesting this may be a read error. For the CDR3, the DNA is TGCAGTGCTAGCTTGGGAATGGATATGCAGTATTTT. It yields the protein CSASLGMDMQYF. The chain has TRBV20-1 and TRBJ2-3; no reliable D call. Per the germline V gene, CDR1 is DFQATT and CDR2 is SNEGSKA (reference sequence). The CDR3 is made up of 12 amino acids.

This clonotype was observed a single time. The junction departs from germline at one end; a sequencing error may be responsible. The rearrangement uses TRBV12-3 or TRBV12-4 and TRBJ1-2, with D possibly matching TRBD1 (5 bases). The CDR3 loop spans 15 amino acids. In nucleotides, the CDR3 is TGTGCCAGTAGTTTATTGGCAGGGTTTGGCTATGGCTACACTTTC. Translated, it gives CASSLLAGFGYGYTF.

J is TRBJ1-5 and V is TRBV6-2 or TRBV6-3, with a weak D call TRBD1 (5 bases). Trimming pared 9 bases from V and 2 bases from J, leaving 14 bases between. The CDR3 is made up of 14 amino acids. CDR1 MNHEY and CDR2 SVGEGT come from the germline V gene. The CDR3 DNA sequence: TGTGCCAGTCGGGGGACTGCACGCAATCAGCCCCAGCATTTT. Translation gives CASRGTARNQPQHF.

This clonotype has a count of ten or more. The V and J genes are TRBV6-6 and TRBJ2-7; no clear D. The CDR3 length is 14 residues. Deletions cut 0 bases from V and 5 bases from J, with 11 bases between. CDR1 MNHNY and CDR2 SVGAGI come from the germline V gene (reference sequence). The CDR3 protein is CASSYSVLSNEQYF. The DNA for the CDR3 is TGTGCCAGCAGTTACTCGGTACTTTCGAACGAGCAGTACTTC.

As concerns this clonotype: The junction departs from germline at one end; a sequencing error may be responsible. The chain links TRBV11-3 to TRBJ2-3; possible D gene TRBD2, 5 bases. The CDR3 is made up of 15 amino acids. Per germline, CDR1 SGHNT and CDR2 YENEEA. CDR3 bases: TGTGTCAGCACCCGTCGGGAAATAAGCACAGATGCGCAGTATTTT. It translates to CVSTRREISTDAQYF.

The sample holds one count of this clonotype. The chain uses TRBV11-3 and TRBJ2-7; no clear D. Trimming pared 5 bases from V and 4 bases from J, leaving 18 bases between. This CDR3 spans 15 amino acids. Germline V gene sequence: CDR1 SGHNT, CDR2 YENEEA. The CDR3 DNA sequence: TGTGCCAGCAGCCCGATGACGTTTTCCATGTACGAGCAGTACTTC. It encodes CASSPMTFSMYEQYF.

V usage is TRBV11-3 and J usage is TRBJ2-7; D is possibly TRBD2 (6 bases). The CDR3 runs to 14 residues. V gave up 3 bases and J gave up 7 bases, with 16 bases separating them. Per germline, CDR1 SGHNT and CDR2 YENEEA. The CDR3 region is CASSLEGTLGEQYF. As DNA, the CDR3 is TGTGCCAGCAGCTTGGAGGGGACGCTAGGGGAGCAGTACTTC.

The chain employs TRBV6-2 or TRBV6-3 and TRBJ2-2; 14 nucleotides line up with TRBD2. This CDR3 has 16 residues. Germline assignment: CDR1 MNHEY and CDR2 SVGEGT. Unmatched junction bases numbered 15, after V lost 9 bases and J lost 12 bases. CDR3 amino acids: CASTPRTSGGLRKLFF. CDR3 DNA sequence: TGTGCCAGTACCCCCAGGACTAGCGGGGGGCTTCGGAAGCTGTTTTTT.

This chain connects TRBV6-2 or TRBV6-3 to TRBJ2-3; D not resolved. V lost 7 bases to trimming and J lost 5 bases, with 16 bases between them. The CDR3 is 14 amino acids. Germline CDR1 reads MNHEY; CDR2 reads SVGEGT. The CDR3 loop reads CASKDRTKIDTQYF. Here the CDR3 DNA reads TGTGCCAGCAAGGATCGGACGAAGATAGATACGCAGTATTTT.

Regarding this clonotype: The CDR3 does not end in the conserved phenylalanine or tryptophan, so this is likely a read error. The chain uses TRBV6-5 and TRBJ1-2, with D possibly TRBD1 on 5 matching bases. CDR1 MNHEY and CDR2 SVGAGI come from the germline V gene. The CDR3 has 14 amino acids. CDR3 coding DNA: TGTACCAGCACTTTTTCAAGGGGCGACTATGGCTACACCATC. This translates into CTSTFSRGDYGYTI.

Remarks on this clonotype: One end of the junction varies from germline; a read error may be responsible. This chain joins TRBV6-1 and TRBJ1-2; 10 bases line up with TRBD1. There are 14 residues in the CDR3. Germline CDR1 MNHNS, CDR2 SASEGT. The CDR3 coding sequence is TGTGCCAGCAACGAAGGGACAGGGGTTTATGGTTACACCTTC. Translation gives CASNEGTGVYGYTF.

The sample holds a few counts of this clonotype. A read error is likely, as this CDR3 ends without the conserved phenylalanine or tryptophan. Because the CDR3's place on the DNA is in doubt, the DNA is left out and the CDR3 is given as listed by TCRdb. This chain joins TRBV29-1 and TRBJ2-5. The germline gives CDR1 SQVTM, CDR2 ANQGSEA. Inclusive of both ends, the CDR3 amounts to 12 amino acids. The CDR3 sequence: CSVESGAETQYY.

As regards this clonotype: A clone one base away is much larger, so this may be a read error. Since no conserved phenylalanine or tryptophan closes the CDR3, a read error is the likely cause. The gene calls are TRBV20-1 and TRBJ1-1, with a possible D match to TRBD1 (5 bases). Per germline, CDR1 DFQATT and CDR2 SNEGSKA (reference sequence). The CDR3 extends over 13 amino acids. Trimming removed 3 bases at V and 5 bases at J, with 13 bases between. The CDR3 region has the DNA TGCAGTGCTAGTGGATTCAGGGAAACTGAAGCTTTCTTA. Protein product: CSASGFRETEAFL.

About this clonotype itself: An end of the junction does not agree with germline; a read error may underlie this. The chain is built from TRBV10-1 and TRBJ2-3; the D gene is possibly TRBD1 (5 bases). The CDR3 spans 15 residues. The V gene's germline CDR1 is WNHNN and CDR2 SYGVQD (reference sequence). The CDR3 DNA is TGCGCCAGCATTGAGTCGGAACAGGCCGCAGACACGCAGTATTTC. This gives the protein CASIESEQAADTQYF.

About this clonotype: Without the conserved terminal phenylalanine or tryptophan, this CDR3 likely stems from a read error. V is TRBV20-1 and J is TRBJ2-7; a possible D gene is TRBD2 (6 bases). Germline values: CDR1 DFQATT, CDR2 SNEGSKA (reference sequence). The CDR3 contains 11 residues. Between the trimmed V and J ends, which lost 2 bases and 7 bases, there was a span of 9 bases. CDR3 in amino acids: CSARTGGEQYS. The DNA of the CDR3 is TGCAGTGCTAGAACTGGAGGGGAGCAGTACTCT.